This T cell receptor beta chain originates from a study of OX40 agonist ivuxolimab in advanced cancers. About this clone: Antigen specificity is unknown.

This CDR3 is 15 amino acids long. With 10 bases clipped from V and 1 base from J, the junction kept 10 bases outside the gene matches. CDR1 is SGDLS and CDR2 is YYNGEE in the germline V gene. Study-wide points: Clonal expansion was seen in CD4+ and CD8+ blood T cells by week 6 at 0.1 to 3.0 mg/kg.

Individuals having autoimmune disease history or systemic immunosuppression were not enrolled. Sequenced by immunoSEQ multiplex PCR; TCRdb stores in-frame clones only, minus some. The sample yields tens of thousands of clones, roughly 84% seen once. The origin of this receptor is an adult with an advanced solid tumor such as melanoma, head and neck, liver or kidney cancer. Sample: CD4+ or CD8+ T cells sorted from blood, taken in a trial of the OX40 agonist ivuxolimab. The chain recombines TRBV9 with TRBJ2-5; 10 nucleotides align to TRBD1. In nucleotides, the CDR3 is TGTGCCTCAACCCGGACAGGGGGGCCCCAAGAGACCCAGTACTTC. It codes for CASTRTGGPQETQYF. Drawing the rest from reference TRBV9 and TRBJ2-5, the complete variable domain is DSGVTQTPKHLITATGQRVTLRCSPRSGDLSVYWYQQSLDQGLQFLIQYYNGEERAKGNILERFSAQQFPDLHSELNLSSLELGDSALYFCASTRTGGPQETQYFGPGTRLLVL.